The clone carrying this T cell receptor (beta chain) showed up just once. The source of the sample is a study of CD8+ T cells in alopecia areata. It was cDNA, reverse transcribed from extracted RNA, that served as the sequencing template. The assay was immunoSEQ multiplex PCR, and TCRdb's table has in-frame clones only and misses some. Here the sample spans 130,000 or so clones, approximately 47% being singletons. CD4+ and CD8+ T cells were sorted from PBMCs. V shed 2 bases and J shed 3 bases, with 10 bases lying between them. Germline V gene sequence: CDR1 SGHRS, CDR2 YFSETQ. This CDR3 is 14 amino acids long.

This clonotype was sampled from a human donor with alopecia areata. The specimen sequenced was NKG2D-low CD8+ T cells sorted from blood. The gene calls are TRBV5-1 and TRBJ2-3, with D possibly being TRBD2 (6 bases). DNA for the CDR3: TGCGCCAGCAGCTTTAGGGAGGAGACAGATACGCAGTATTTT. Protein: CASSFREETDTQYF.